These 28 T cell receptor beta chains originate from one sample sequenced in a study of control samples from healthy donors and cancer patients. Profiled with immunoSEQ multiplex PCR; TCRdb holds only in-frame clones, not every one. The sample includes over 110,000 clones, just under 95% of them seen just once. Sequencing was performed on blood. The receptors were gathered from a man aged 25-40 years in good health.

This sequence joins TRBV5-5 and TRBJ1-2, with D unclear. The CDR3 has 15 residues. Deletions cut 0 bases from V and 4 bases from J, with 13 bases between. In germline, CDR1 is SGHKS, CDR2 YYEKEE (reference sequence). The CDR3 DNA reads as TGTGCCAGCAGCTTGGCTGTTTCGGGGAGCTATGGCTACACCTTC. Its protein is CASSLAVSGSYGYTF. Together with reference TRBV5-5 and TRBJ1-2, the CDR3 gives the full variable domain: DAGVTQSPTHLIKTRGQQVTLRCSPISGHKSVSWYQQVLGQGPQFIFQYYEKEERGRGNFPDRFSARQFPNYSSELNVNALLLGDSALYLCASSLAVSGSYGYTFGSGTRLTVV.

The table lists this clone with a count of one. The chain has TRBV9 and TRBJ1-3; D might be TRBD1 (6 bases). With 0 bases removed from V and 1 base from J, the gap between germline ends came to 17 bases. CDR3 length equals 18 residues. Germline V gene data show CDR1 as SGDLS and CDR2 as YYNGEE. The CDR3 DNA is TGTGCCAGCAGCGTAGGTGGGGCGGGGGCGTTATCTGGAAACACCATATATTTT. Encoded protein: CASSVGGAGALSGNTIYF. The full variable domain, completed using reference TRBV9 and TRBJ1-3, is DSGVTQTPKHLITATGQRVTLRCSPRSGDLSVYWYQQSLDQGLQFLIQYYNGEERAKGNILERFSAQQFPDLHSELNLSSLELGDSALYFCASSVGGAGALSGNTIYFGEGSWLTVV.

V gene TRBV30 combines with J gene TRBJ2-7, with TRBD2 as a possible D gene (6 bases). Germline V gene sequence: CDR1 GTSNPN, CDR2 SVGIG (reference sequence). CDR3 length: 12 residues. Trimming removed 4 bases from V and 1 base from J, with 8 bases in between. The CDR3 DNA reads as TGTGCCTGGATGGACTATTCCTACGAGCAGTACTTC. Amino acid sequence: CAWMDYSYEQYF.

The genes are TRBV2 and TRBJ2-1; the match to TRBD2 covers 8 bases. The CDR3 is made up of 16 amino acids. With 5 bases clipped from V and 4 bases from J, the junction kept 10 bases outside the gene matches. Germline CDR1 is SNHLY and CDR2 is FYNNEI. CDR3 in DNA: TGTGCCAGCAGTTCCAGGACTAGCTCGACTTACAATGAGCAGTTCTTC. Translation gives CASSSRTSSTYNEQFF. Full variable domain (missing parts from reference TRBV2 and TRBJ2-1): EPEVTQTPSHQVTQMGQEVILRCVPISNHLYFYWYRQILGQKVEFLVSFYNNEISEKSEIFDDQFSVERPDGSNFTLKIRSTKLEDSAMYFCASSSRTSSTYNEQFFGPGTRLTVL.

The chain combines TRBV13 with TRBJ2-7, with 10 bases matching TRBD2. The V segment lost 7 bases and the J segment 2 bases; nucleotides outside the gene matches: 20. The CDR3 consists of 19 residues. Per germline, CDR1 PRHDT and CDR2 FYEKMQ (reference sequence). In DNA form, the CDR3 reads TGTGCCAGCACCATCCTGGGGGGAGCTAGCGGGAGTGGGGCCTACGAGCAGTACTTC. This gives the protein CASTILGGASGSGAYEQYF.

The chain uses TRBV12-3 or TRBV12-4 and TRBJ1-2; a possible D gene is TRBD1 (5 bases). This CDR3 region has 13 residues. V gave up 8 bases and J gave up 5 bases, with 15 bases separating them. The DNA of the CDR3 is TGTGCCAGCCGGGAGGGGCCGGGGTATGGCTACACCTTC. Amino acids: CASREGPGYGYTF.

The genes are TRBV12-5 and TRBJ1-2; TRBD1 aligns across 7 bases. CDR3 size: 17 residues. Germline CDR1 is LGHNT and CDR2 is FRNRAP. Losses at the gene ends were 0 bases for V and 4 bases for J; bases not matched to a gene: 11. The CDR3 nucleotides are TGTGCTAGTGGTTTGGTACCCACGGACAGGCGATTCTATGGCTACACCTTC. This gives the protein CASGLVPTDRRFYGYTF.

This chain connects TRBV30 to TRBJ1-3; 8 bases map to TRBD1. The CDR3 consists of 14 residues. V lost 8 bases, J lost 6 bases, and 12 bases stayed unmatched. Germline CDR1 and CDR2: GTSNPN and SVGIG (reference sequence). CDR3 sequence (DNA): TGTGCCGGAGCCAGGGGGCATTGGGAAAACACCATATATTTT. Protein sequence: CAGARGHWENTIYF.

In DNA, the CDR3 is TGTGCCAGCAGCTTGAGACAGGGAGGGACCGGGGAGCTGTTTTTT. Protein sequence: CASSLRQGGTGELFF. The gene calls are TRBV5-4 and TRBJ2-2; tentatively, D is TRBD1 or TRBD2 (7 bases each). This CDR3 is built from 15 residues. CDR1 and CDR2 from the germline V gene are SGHNT and YYREEE (reference sequence). V lost 1 base and J 5 bases, leaving 12 bases between the germline ends. The variable domain in full, with the rest retrieved from reference TRBV5-4 and TRBJ2-2, is ETGVTQSPTHLIKTRGQQVTLRCSSQSGHNTVSWYQQALGQGPQFIFQYYREEENGRGNFPPRFSGLQFPNYSSELNVNALELDDSALYLCASSLRQGGTGELFFGEGSRLTVL.

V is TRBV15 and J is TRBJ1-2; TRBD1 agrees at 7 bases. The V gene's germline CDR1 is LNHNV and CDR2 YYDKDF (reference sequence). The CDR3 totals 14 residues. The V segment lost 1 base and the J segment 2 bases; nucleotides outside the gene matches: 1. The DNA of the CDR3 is TGTGCCACCAGCAGAGGACAGGGAAACTATGGCTACACCTTC. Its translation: CATSRGQGNYGYTF.

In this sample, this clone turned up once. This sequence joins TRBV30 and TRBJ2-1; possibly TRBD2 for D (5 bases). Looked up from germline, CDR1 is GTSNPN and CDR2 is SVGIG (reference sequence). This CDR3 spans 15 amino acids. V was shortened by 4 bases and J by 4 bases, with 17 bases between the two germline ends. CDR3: CAWKFVSGGYNEQFF. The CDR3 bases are TGTGCCTGGAAGTTTGTCAGCGGCGGTTACAATGAGCAGTTCTTC.

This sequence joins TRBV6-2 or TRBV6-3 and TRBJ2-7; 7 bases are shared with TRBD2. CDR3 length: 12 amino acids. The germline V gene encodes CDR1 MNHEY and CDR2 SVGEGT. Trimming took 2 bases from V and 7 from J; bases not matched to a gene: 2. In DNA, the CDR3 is TGTGCCAGCAGTTACGGGAGGGTTGAGCAGTACTTC. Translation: CASSYGRVEQYF.

CDR3 protein: CASSQVFGSPLHF. Written as DNA, the CDR3 is TGCGCCAGCAGCCAAGTTTTTGGTTCACCCCTCCACTTT. The chain uses TRBV4-3 and TRBJ1-6; D gene uncertain. CDR3 size: 13 residues. Germline V gene sequence: CDR1 LGHNA, CDR2 YSLEER. V was pared by 1 base and J by 9 bases, with 7 bases between.

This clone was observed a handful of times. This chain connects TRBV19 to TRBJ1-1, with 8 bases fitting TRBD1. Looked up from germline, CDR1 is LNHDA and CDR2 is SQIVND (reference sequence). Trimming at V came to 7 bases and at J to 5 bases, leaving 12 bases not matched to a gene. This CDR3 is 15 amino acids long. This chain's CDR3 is CASTLLDREWTEAFF. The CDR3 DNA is TGTGCCAGTACTCTACTGGACAGGGAGTGGACTGAAGCTTTCTTT. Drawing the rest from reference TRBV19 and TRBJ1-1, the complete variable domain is DGGITQSPKYLFRKEGQNVTLSCEQNLNHDAMYWYRQDPGQGLRLIYYSQIVNDFQKGDIAEGYSVSREKKESFPLTVTSAQKNPTAFYLCASTLLDREWTEAFFGQGTRLTVV.

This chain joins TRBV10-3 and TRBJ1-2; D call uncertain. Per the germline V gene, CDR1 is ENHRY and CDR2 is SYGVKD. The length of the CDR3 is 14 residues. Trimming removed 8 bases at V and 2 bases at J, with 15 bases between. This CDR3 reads CAISRTAANYGYTF. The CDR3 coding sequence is TGTGCCATCTCACGAACAGCCGCGAACTATGGCTACACCTTC.

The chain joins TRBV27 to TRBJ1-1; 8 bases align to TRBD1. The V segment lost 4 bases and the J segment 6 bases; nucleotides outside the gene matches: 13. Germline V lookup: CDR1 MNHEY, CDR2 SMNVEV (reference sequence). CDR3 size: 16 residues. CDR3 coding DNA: TGTGCCAGCAGTTCGGGTCCAGGGGGCCTATTCTCTGAAGCTTTCTTT. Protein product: CASSSGPGGLFSEAFF.

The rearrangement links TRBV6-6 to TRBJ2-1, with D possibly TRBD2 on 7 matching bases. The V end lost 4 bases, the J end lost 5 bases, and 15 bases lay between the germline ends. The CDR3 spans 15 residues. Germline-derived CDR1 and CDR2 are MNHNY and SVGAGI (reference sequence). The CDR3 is CASSSPNGGHNEQFF. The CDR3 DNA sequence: TGTGCCAGCAGTTCTCCAAACGGGGGGCACAATGAGCAGTTCTTC.

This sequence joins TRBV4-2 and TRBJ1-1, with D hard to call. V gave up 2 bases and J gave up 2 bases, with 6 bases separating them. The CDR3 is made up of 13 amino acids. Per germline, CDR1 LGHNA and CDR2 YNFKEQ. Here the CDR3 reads CASSQLSNTEAFF. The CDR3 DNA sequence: TGTGCCAGCAGCCAATTGAGCAACACTGAAGCTTTCTTT.

The CDR3 sequence is CATSRDPPGSVDQPQHF. For the CDR3, the DNA is TGTGCCACCAGCAGAGATCCTCCGGGTTCGGTTGATCAGCCCCAGCATTTT. The rearrangement joins TRBV15 to TRBJ1-5, with D uncertain. Trimming pared 0 bases from V and 5 bases from J, leaving 17 bases between. Germline V CDR1 and CDR2: LNHNV, YYDKDF (reference sequence). CDR3 length equals 17 residues.

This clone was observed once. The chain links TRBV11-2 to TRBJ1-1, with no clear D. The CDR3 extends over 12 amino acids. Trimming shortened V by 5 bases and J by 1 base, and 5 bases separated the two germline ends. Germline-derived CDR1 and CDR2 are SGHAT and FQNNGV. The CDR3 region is CASSIRNTEAFF. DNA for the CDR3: TGTGCCAGCAGCATCAGGAACACTGAAGCTTTCTTT.

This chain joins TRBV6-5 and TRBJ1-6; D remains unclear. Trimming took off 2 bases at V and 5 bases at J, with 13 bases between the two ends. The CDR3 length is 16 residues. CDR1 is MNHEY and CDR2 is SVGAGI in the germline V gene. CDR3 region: CASSYGPGGNNSPLHF. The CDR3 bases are TGTGCCAGCAGTTACGGTCCGGGAGGGAATAATTCACCCCTCCACTTT.

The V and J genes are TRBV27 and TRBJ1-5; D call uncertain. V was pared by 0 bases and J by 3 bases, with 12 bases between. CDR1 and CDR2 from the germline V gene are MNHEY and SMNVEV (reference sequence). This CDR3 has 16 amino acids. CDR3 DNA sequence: TGTGCCAGCAGTTTATCTGCGGGTATTACCAATCAGCCCCAGCATTTT. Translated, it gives CASSLSAGITNQPQHF.

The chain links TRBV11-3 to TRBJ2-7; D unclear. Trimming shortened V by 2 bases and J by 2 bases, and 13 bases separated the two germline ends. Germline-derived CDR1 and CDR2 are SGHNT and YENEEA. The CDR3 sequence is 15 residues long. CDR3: CASSLYPGLPYEQYF. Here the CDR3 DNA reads TGTGCCAGCAGCTTATACCCCGGGTTGCCCTACGAGCAGTACTTC.

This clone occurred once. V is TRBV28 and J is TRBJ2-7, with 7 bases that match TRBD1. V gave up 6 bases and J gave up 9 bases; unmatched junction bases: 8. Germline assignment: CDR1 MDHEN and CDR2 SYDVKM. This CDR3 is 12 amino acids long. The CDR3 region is CASRLGTARQYF. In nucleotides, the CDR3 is TGTGCCAGCAGACTTGGGACAGCACGGCAGTACTTC. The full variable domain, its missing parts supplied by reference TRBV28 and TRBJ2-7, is DVKVTQSSRYLVKRTGEKVFLECVQDMDHENMFWYRQDPGLGLRLIYFSYDVKMKEKGDIPEGYSVSREKKERFSLILESASTNQTSMYLCASRLGTARQYFGPGTRLTVT.

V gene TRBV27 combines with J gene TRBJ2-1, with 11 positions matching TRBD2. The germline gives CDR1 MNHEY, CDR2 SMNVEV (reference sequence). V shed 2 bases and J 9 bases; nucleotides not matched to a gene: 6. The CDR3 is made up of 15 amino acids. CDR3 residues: CASSLLAGGSGEQFF. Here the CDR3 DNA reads TGTGCCAGCAGTTTACTAGCGGGAGGTTCGGGTGAGCAGTTCTTC.

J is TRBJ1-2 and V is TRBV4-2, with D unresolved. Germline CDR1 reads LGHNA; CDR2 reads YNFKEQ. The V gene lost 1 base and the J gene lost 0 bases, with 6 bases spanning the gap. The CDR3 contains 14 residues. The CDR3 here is CASSQVQSNYGYTF. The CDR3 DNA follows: TGTGCCAGCAGCCAAGTACAGTCTAACTATGGCTACACCTTC.

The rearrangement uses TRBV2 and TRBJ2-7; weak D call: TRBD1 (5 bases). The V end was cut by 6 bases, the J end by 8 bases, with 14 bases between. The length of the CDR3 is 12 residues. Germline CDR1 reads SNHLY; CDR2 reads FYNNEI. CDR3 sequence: CASRPNQGQQYF. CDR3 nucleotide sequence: TGTGCCAGCAGACCGAACCAGGGTCAGCAGTACTTC. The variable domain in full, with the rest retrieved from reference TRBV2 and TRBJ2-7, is EPEVTQTPSHQVTQMGQEVILRCVPISNHLYFYWYRQILGQKVEFLVSFYNNEISEKSEIFDDQFSVERPDGSNFTLKIRSTKLEDSAMYFCASRPNQGQQYFGPGTRLTVT.

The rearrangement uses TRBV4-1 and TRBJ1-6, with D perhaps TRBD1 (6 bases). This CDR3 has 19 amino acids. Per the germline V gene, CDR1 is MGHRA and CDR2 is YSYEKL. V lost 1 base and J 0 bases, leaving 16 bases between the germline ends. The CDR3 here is CASSQVGGLDSSYNSPLHF. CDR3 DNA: TGCGCCAGCAGCCAAGTGGGGGGCCTTGATAGCTCCTATAATTCACCCCTCCACTTT.